Described below is a single TCR beta chain sequence and its context. CDR3 size: 15 residues. V dropped 5 bases and J dropped 8; count of bases not matched to a gene: 7. CDR1 is SGHRS, CDR2 YFSETQ, per germline. Starting from genomic DNA, TCR beta CDR3 was amplified through two-round multiplex PCR. Gene-specific primers for each TRBV and TRBJ gene drove first-round PCR. Using its own MiXCR run on the multiplex PCR reads, TCRdb lists one record per CDR3 protein. The sample has 20,000 to 30,000 distinct CDR3 sequences; roughly 34% are singletons. Prior chemotherapy, radiotherapy and other malignancies were absent; CT and PET/CT showed node-negative disease. These data come from a study of prognosis after radiotherapy for stage I lung cancer. Study at large: Enrolled patients (roughly 13 men, roughly six women) had a median age of approximately 74 years and an age range of roughly 50 to 85 years. No significant progression was observed in 15 patients, whereas a few developed distant metastases a median of approximately seven months after radiotherapy.

The rearrangement uses TRBV5-1 and TRBJ2-1, with 13 bases identical to TRBD2. Sequencing used PBMCs, obtained before or after stereotactic body radiation therapy (not recorded which). The TCR originated in a donor over 45 with non-small cell lung cancer. This CDR3 is CASSRGTSGTDEQFF. The CDR3 DNA reads TGCGCCAGCAGTAGAGGGACTAGCGGGACTGATGAGCAGTTCTTC. The entire variable domain, with the rest obtained from reference TRBV5-1 and TRBJ2-1, is as follows: KAGVTQTPRYLIKTRGQQVTLSCSPISGHRSVSWYQQTPGQGLQFLFEYFSETQRNKGNFPGRFSGRQFSNSRSEMNVSTLELGDSALYLCASSRGTSGTDEQFFGPGTRLTVL.